This T cell receptor beta chain originates from a study of blood T cell repertoires in COVID-19. This table comes from immunoSEQ multiplex PCR, and its TCRdb copy is limited to in-frame clones, with some not included. Among 200,000 to 250,000 clones listed, under 90% were seen once. The CDR3 sequence is 16 residues long. Germline CDR1 and CDR2: LNHDA and SQIVND (reference sequence). With 3 bases removed from V and 2 bases from J, the gap between germline ends came to 15 bases. This clone showed up just once. The specimen was peripheral blood. The source of this sequence is an elderly woman with acute or convalescent COVID-19. The chain couples TRBV19 to TRBJ2-3, with D perhaps TRBD2 (8 bases). The CDR3 DNA follows: TGTGCCAGTAGTATCGGGGGGGGACAGCCCACAGATACGCAGTATTTT. It specifies CASSIGGGQPTDTQYF. Looking up the rest from reference TRBV19 and TRBJ2-3 gives the full variable domain: DGGITQSPKYLFRKEGQNVTLSCEQNLNHDAMYWYRQDPGQGLRLIYYSQIVNDFQKGDIAEGYSVSREKKESFPLTVTSAQKNPTAFYLCASSIGGGQPTDTQYFGPGTRLTVL.